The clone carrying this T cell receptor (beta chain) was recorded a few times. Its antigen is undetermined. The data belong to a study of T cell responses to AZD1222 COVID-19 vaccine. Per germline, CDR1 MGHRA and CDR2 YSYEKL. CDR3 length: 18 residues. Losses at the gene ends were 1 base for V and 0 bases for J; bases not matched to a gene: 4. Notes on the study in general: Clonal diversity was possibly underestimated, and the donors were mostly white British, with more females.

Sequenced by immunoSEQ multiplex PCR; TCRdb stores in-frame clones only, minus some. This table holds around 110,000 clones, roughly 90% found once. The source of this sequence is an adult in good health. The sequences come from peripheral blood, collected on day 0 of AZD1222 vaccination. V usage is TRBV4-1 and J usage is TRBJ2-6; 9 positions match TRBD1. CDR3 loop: CASSQGGQGSSGANVLTF. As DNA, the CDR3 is TGCGCCAGCAGCCAAGGGGGACAGGGTAGCTCTGGGGCCAACGTCCTGACTTTC.